Following are 29 T cell receptor beta chains from one sample sequenced in a study of cytomegalovirus exposure and HLA in healthy donors. The PCR was carried out with 60 Vbeta primers and 13 Jbeta primers. The protocol was immunoSEQ multiplex PCR, while the TCRdb copy is restricted to in-frame clones and leaves out a portion. The sample lists some 220,000 clones, around 78% occurring once. The sequencing input was PBMCs. Receptor source: a boy between 10 and 17 years old in good health and CMV-seronegative.

The chain uses TRBV30 and TRBJ1-5, with 7 bases fitting TRBD1. This CDR3 is 14 amino acids long. J lost 7 bases, V lost 5 bases, and 11 bases had no gene match. Germline values: CDR1 GTSNPN, CDR2 SVGIG (reference sequence). The CDR3 region is CAWGRQGLWQPQHF. CDR3 nucleotide sequence: TGTGCCTGGGGCAGACAGGGCCTATGGCAGCCCCAGCATTTT.

The chain links TRBV5-5 to TRBJ1-5, with unresolved D. CDR1 is SGHKS, CDR2 YYEKEE, per germline (reference sequence). Trimming took 0 bases from V and 4 from J, leaving 8 bases between them. This CDR3 is 14 amino acids long. The CDR3, as DNA: TGTGCCAGCAGCTTGGACAGCTTTAATCAGCCCCAGCATTTT. Its protein product is CASSLDSFNQPQHF.

The chain links TRBV5-1 to TRBJ1-5; D not certain. The ends were cut back, 1 base at V and 0 bases at J, with 8 bases in the middle. The germline CDR1 and CDR2 sequences are SGHRS and YFSETQ. The CDR3 spans 15 residues. CDR3 region: CASSLTPYSNQPQHF. Written as DNA, the CDR3 is TGCGCCAGCAGCTTGACACCTTATAGCAATCAGCCCCAGCATTTT.

The CDR3 region is CASSFSGEQYF. The CDR3 DNA follows: TGTGCCAGCAGCTTTAGTGGCGAGCAGTACTTC. The genes are TRBV5-6 and TRBJ2-7; no firm D call. Germline loops: CDR1 SGHDT, CDR2 YYEEEE. V was cut by 2 bases and J by 6 bases, with 6 bases left in between. The CDR3 extends over 11 amino acids.

This chain joins TRBV7-9 and TRBJ1-1, with 10 bases fitting TRBD1. V lost 6 bases to trimming and J lost 4 bases; unmatched junction nucleotides: 5. Germline loops: CDR1 SEHNR, CDR2 FQNEAQ (reference sequence). CDR3 length equals 14 residues. In DNA, the CDR3 is TGTGCCAGCAGTCCCGACAGGGGGCTCACTGAAGCTTTCTTT. This sequence encodes CASSPDRGLTEAFF.

The chain couples TRBV11-3 to TRBJ1-2, with no clear D. Germline V CDR1 and CDR2: SGHNT, YENEEA. With 0 bases removed from V and 5 bases from J, the gap between germline ends came to 7 bases. CDR3 size: 13 residues. The CDR3 loop reads CASSLDRVYGYTF. The CDR3 DNA sequence: TGTGCCAGCAGCTTAGATCGGGTTTATGGCTACACCTTC.

The rearrangement uses TRBV5-1 and TRBJ2-3, with TRBD1 identical over 9 bases. CDR3 size: 13 residues. Looked up from germline, CDR1 is SGHRS and CDR2 is YFSETQ. V shed 2 bases and J 6 bases; nucleotides not matched to a gene: 1. The CDR3 DNA reads as TGCGCCAGCAGCTTCGGGACAGGGGATACGCAGTATTTT. It codes for CASSFGTGDTQYF.

The chain recombines TRBV9 with TRBJ1-5, with 8 bases that match TRBD1. This CDR3 region has 14 residues. J lost 9 bases, V lost 0 bases, and 5 bases had no gene match. The germline gives CDR1 SGDLS, CDR2 YYNGEE. The CDR3 is CASSVGDRPWPQHF. In DNA form, the CDR3 reads TGTGCCAGCAGCGTAGGGGACAGGCCATGGCCCCAGCATTTT.

The chain joins TRBV5-1 to TRBJ2-7, with a possible D match to TRBD1 (5 bases). Looked up from germline, CDR1 is SGHRS and CDR2 is YFSETQ. CDR3 length equals 15 residues. V was shortened by 4 bases and J by 3 bases, with 17 bases between the two germline ends. CDR3 residues: CASSHVQGGNYEQYF. CDR3 DNA: TGCGCCAGCAGCCACGTTCAGGGTGGGAACTACGAGCAGTACTTC. Supplemented by reference TRBV5-1 and TRBJ2-7, the full variable domain reads KAGVTQTPRYLIKTRGQQVTLSCSPISGHRSVSWYQQTPGQGLQFLFEYFSETQRNKGNFPGRFSGRQFSNSRSEMNVSTLELGDSALYLCASSHVQGGNYEQYFGPGTRLTVT.

CDR3 amino acids: CASTKTGGRFYGYTF. The CDR3 DNA sequence: TGTGCCAGCACCAAGACAGGGGGTCGGTTCTATGGCTACACCTTC. The chain recombines TRBV5-4 with TRBJ1-2; 9 positions agree with TRBD1. The CDR3 totals 15 residues. CDR1 SGHNT and CDR2 YYREEE come from the germline V gene (reference sequence). V was clipped by 6 bases and J by 4 bases; unmatched bases: 10.

V and J are TRBV7-9 and TRBJ1-6; 7 nucleotides agree with TRBD1. With 1 base clipped from V and 10 bases from J, the junction kept 7 bases outside the gene matches. In germline, CDR1 is SEHNR, CDR2 FQNEAQ (reference sequence). This CDR3 is 15 amino acids long. CDR3: CASSLGGGQLSPLHF. For the CDR3, the DNA is TGTGCCAGCAGCTTAGGAGGGGGACAGCTCTCACCCCTCCACTTT.

This clone has just a few counts. The chain uses TRBV5-1 and TRBJ1-3; no definite D call. Germline CDR1 and CDR2: SGHRS and YFSETQ. V lost 3 bases, J lost 4 bases, and 17 bases lay in between. This CDR3 comprises 16 residues. The DNA for the CDR3 is TGCGCCAGCAGCTCCAAAACGGGGTCTACGGGAAACACCATATATTTT. Encoded protein: CASSSKTGSTGNTIYF.

This clone was detected a few times. V and J are TRBV5-4 and TRBJ1-4, with 8 bases lining up with TRBD1. V was clipped by 1 base and J by 0 bases; unmatched bases: 2. The CDR3 runs to 16 residues. Germline V gene sequence: CDR1 SGHNT, CDR2 YYREEE (reference sequence). CDR3 in amino acids: CASSLRQGPTNEKLFF. The CDR3 nucleotides read TGTGCCAGCAGCTTGCGACAGGGGCCAACTAATGAAAAACTGTTTTTT.

The chain links TRBV7-6 to TRBJ2-7; tentatively, D is TRBD2 (5 bases). CDR3 length: 14 residues. V dropped 2 bases and J dropped 3 bases, with 11 bases sitting between them. Germline CDR1 and CDR2: SGHVS and FNYEAQ. The CDR3 nucleotides are TGTGCCAGCAGCTTACGGGAAAACTACTACGAGCAGTACTTC. Translating it yields CASSLRENYYEQYF.

The rearrangement joins TRBV7-2 to TRBJ2-7, with 13 nucleotides matching TRBD2. Germline-derived CDR1 and CDR2 are SGHTA and FQGNSA. The CDR3 covers 18 residues. J was trimmed by 0 bases and V by 3 bases; bases with no gene match: 8. The CDR3 region is CASSFRTSGSIGSYEQYF. The CDR3 DNA reads TGTGCCAGCAGCTTTCGGACTAGCGGGAGTATTGGCTCCTACGAGCAGTACTTC. Based on the CDR3 plus reference TRBV7-2 and TRBJ2-7, the full variable domain is GAGVSQSPSNKVTEKGKDVELRCDPISGHTALYWYRQSLGQGLEFLIYFQGNSAPDKSGLPSDRFSAERTGGSVSTLTIQRTQQEDSAVYLCASSFRTSGSIGSYEQYFGPGTRLTVT.

The chain couples TRBV4-1 to TRBJ2-5; TRBD1 aligns across 9 bases. The J call may be in error: the DNA end matches TRBJ2-7 better. The CDR3 length is 16 residues. Germline V CDR1 and CDR2: MGHRA, YSYEKL. The CDR3 DNA reads TGCGCCAGCAGCCAAGATACACTCGGGACAGGGTACGAGCAGTACTTC. The encoded protein is CASSQDTLGTGYEQYF.

The rearrangement links TRBV6-1 to TRBJ1-5, with a weak D call TRBD1 (6 bases). This CDR3 region has 15 residues. Germline loops: CDR1 MNHNS, CDR2 SASEGT. V dropped 5 bases and J dropped 3 bases, with 14 bases sitting between them. The CDR3 is CASSPRTANNQPQHF. CDR3 coding DNA: TGTGCCAGCAGTCCACGGACAGCGAACAATCAGCCCCAGCATTTT.

This CDR3 reads CASSRPGLEADTQYF. The CDR3 region has the DNA TGTGCCAGCAGCCGTCCGGGACTAGAAGCAGATACGCAGTATTTT. The rearrangement joins TRBV7-9 to TRBJ2-3, with TRBD2 matching 8 bases. The CDR3 runs to 15 residues. Trimming at V came to 5 bases and at J to 4 bases, leaving 8 bases not matched to a gene. The germline V gene encodes CDR1 SEHNR and CDR2 FQNEAQ (reference sequence). The whole variable domain, filled in from reference TRBV7-9 and TRBJ2-3, reads DTGVSQNPRHKITKRGQNVTFRCDPISEHNRLYWYRQTLGQGPEFLTYFQNEAQLEKSRLLSDRFSAERPKGSFSTLEIQRTEQGDSAMYLCASSRPGLEADTQYFGPGTRLTVL.

The chain has TRBV18 and TRBJ2-7; D may be TRBD1 (6 bases). V was cut by 3 bases and J by 2 bases, with 11 bases left in between. This CDR3 is 14 amino acids long. CDR1 and CDR2 from the germline V gene are KGHSH and LQKENI. CDR3 in amino acids: CASSPPGTTYEQYF. The CDR3 DNA follows: TGTGCCAGCTCACCGCCGGGGACAACCTACGAGCAGTACTTC.

The rearrangement uses TRBV7-9 and TRBJ1-1; 7 bases align to TRBD1. The CDR3 consists of 15 residues. The V gene's germline CDR1 is SEHNR and CDR2 FQNEAQ (reference sequence). V shed 5 bases and J 6 bases; nucleotides not matched to a gene: 12. The CDR3 spells CASSPSTGAGSEAFF. The CDR3 nucleotides read TGTGCCAGCAGCCCGTCTACAGGGGCGGGCTCTGAAGCTTTCTTT.

In this sample, this clone turned up a few times. The chain employs TRBV5-4 and TRBJ1-2, with TRBD1 matching 10 bases. Germline values: CDR1 SGHNT, CDR2 YYREEE (reference sequence). This CDR3 is 16 amino acids long. Trimming cost V 4 bases and J 5 bases; bases outside gene matches: 11. CDR3 protein: CASSPDRGTETYGYTF. DNA of the CDR3: TGTGCCAGCAGCCCGGACAGGGGGACTGAGACGTATGGCTACACCTTC.

The chain couples TRBV7-9 to TRBJ2-1; possibly TRBD1 for D (6 bases). CDR1 is SEHNR and CDR2 is FQNEAQ in the germline V gene (reference sequence). The CDR3 consists of 14 residues. Trimming pared 4 bases from V and 5 bases from J, leaving 12 bases between. This CDR3 is CASSSAHRDNEQFF. CDR3 sequence (DNA): TGTGCCAGCAGCTCCGCCCACAGGGACAATGAGCAGTTCTTC. Combining the CDR3 with reference TRBV7-9 and TRBJ2-1 gives the whole variable domain DTGVSQNPRHKITKRGQNVTFRCDPISEHNRLYWYRQTLGQGPEFLTYFQNEAQLEKSRLLSDRFSAERPKGSFSTLEIQRTEQGDSAMYLCASSSAHRDNEQFFGPGTRLTVL.

V is TRBV4-2 and J is TRBJ1-2; TRBD1 matches 9 bases. The length of the CDR3 is 14 residues. V gave up 3 bases and J gave up 7 bases; unmatched junction bases: 6. The germline V gene has CDR1 LGHNA and CDR2 YNFKEQ. Written as DNA, the CDR3 is TGTGCCAGCAGCCATGGGACAGGGACAGGTGGCTACACCTTC. It specifies CASSHGTGTGGYTF.

V gene TRBV5-1 combines with J gene TRBJ2-2; 14 bases align to TRBD2. This CDR3 region has 16 residues. The ends lost 4 bases at V and 5 bases at J; junction bases unmatched: 4. CDR1 and CDR2 from the germline V gene are SGHRS and YFSETQ. Written as DNA, the CDR3 is TGCGCCAGCAGCCGACTAGCGGGAGGGCGAACCGGGGAGCTGTTTTTT. This translates into CASSRLAGGRTGELFF.

This clone was recorded once. The rearrangement links TRBV5-4 to TRBJ1-2; no clear D gene. CDR3 size: 15 residues. Germline loops: CDR1 SGHNT, CDR2 YYREEE (reference sequence). The V and J ends lost 10 bases and 0 bases respectively, with 19 bases between them. As DNA, the CDR3 is TGTGCCGCCTCGACTTGGGTCACATCTAACTATGGCTACACCTTC. The encoded protein is CAASTWVTSNYGYTF.

The chain combines TRBV29-1 with TRBJ2-1; 8 bases fit TRBD1. This CDR3 is built from 16 residues. V lost 5 bases to trimming and J lost 0 bases; unmatched junction nucleotides: 9. In germline, CDR1 is SQVTM, CDR2 ANQGSEA. The CDR3 protein is CSVQGQGPSSYNEQFF. The CDR3, as DNA: TGCAGCGTTCAAGGACAGGGCCCTAGCTCCTACAATGAGCAGTTCTTC.

This clone was counted only a few times. This chain uses TRBV7-9 with TRBJ1-1; 8 bases align to TRBD1. Germline-derived CDR1 and CDR2 are SEHNR and FQNEAQ (reference sequence). The ends lost 4 bases at V and 8 bases at J; junction bases unmatched: 9. This CDR3 region has 14 residues. This CDR3 reads CASSSRERTGEAFF. DNA for the CDR3: TGTGCCAGCAGCTCCCGAGAGAGGACAGGGGAAGCTTTCTTT.

This clone was counted only a few times. The gene calls are TRBV7-2 and TRBJ2-5; 14 nucleotides match TRBD2. V dropped 3 bases and J dropped 2; count of bases not matched to a gene: 2. CDR1 SGHTA and CDR2 FQGNSA come from the germline V gene. The CDR3 totals 16 residues. CDR3 nucleotides: TGTGCCAGCAGCTTCCGACTAGCGGGAGGGCAAGAGACCCAGTACTTC. Residues: CASSFRLAGGQETQYF.

The chain is built from TRBV18 and TRBJ2-1; the match to TRBD1 covers 7 bases. This CDR3 region has 14 residues. Germline CDR1 is KGHSH and CDR2 is LQKENI. Trimming at V came to 3 bases and at J to 9 bases, leaving 8 bases not matched to a gene. The CDR3 DNA follows: TGTGCCAGCTCACCTTCGACAGGGTACGGTGAGCAGTTCTTC. This encodes CASSPSTGYGEQFF.